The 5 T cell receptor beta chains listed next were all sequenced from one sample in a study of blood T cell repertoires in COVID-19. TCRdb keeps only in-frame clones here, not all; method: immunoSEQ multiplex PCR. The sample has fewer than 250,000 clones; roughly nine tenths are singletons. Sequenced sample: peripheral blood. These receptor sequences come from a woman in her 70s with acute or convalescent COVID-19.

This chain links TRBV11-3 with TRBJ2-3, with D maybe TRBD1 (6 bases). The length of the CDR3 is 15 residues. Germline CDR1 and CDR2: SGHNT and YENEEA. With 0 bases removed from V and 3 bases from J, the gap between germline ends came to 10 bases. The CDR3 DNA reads TGTGCCAGCAGCTTAGAGGGGACATTGACAGATACGCAGTATTTT. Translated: CASSLEGTLTDTQYF.

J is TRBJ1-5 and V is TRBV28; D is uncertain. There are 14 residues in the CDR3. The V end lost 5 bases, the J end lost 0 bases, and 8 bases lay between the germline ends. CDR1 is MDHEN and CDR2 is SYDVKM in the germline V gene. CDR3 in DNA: TGTGCCAGCAGTCCCGTCCTTAGCAATCAGCCCCAGCATTTT. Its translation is CASSPVLSNQPQHF.

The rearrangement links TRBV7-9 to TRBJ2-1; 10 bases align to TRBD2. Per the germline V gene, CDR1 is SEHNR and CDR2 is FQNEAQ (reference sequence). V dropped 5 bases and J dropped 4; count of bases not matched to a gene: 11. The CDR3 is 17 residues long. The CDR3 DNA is TGTGCCAGCAGCCCGTCGATAGCGGGGGGTTTTTACAATGAGCAGTTCTTC. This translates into CASSPSIAGGFYNEQFF.

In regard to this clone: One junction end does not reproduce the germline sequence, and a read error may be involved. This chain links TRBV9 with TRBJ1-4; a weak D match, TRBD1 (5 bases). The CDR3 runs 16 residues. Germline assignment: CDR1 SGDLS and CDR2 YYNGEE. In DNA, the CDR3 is TGTGCCAGCAGCGCCTTCTCGGGGGACTCTCCTACCCAATGCCCGTTT. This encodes CASSAFSGDSPTQCPF.

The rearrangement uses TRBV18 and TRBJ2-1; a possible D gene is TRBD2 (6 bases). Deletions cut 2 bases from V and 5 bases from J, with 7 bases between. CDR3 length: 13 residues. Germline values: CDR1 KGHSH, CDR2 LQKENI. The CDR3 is CASSPGLNNEQFF. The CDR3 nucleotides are TGTGCCAGCTCACCAGGACTAAACAATGAGCAGTTCTTC. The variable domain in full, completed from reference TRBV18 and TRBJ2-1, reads NAGVMQNPRHLVRRRGQEARLRCSPMKGHSHVYWYRQLPEEGLKFMVYLQKENIIDESGMPKERFSAEFPKEGPSILRIQQVVRGDSAAYFCASSPGLNNEQFFGPGTRLTVL.